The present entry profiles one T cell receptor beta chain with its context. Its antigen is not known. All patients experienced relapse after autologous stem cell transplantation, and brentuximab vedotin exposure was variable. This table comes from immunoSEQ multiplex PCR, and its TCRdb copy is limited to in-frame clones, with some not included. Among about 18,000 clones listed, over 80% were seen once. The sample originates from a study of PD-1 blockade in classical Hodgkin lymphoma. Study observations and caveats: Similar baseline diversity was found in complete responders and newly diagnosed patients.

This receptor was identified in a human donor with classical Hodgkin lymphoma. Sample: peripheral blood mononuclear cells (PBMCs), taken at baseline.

CDR3 nucleotide sequence: TGTGCCTGGAGTGTAGGCGACAGGGTCGGTCAGCCCCAGCATTTT. As protein: CAWSVGDRVGQPQHF. The chain recombines TRBV30 with TRBJ1-5; TRBD1 aligns across 7 bases. The V gene's germline CDR1 is GTSNPN and CDR2 SVGIG (reference sequence). The ends lost 0 bases at V and 6 bases at J; junction bases unmatched: 8. There are 15 residues in the CDR3.